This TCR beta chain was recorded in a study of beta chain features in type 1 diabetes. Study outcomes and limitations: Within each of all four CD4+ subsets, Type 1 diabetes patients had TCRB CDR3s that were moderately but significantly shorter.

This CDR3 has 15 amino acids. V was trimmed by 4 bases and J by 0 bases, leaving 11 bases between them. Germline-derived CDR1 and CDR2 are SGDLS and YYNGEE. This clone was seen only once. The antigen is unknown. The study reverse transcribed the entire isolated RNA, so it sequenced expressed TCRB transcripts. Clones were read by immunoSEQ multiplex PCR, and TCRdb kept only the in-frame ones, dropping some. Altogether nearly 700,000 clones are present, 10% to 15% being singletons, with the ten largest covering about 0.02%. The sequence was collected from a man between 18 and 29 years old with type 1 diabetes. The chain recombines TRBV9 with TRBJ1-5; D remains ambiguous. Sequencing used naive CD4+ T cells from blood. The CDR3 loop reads CASSTQVDSNQPQHF. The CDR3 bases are TGTGCCAGCAGCACCCAGGTTGATAGCAATCAGCCCCAGCATTTT.